The sequence of this TCR beta chain was determined in a study of T cell responses to AZD1222 COVID-19 vaccine (dated by TCRdb to the early 2020s). In terms of the full investigation: AZD1222 recipients given second doses at about 4 weeks or at about 12 weeks were pooled, since spike-specific TCR depth and breadth were not found to differ between the two schedules. Trial participants were enrolled by age into 18-55, 56-69 and 70-plus year subgroups, with about 150, 27 and 61 TCR-sequenced participants respectively. TCR sequencing covered more than 230 trial participants: 207 given two doses of AZD1222 and 26 given two doses of MenACWY control vaccine. Beyond this particular receptor, the publication reports: The 56-69-year group was small, and its depth increase did not reach significance, likely because of low power. Because no day 14 peak-response samples were available, the repertoires could be characterized only after the peak T cell response. Conclusions about previously exposed vaccinees were limited because only a handful of AZD1222 recipients were SARS-CoV-2 seropositive at baseline. Epitopes outside the regions mutated in the B.1.351 and B.1.1.7 variants were reportedly recognized by nearly half of the unique spike-specific TCRs. The whole spike protein was spanned by vaccine-associated CD4 TCRs, and dominant responses were seen in regions 160-218 and 743-854. Spike-specific TCR breadth and depth rose significantly after two AZD1222 doses compared with day 0 and with MenACWY recipients. Most participants were white British and females outnumbered males, and the authors suggested that clonal diversity may have been underestimated.

The time point label here, explained by the study, means: baseline before first vaccination. Samples from vaccinated people were obtained from the UK trials COV001 and COV002, which included a single-blind randomized controlled phase 2/3 trial of AZD1222 (ChAdOx1 nCoV-19) in healthy adults. Trial participant PBMC samples were collected at day 0 and day 28 after the second dose for TCRbeta chain sequencing. As regards this clone: Its antigen is unknown. Base qualities were left out, and no much larger clone turns up one base away.

The CDR3 regions of human TCRbeta chains were analyzed by immunosequencing. For the original study's pipeline: Repertoire TCRs were matched against a reference library of SARS-CoV-2-specific TCRs generated with the MIRA antigen-specificity platform. Breadth was defined as the fraction of unique TCRs that were SARS-CoV-2-associated. Depth was defined as the fraction of total T cells that were SARS-CoV-2-associated. Using the MIRA data, each spike-specific TCR was mapped to the spike region that the TCR reacts to and placed in a CD4 or CD8 class. Log10-transformed breadth and depth values were compared by one-way ANOVA with Sidak's multiple comparisons tests. In its TCRdb copy, this immuneACCESS table keeps in-frame sequences only and misses some clones. Where compared with another copy, unresolved V genes explain less than half of these, and the others have no known cause. V and J calls and clone size follow that table, whereas D and trimming were derived from the DNA. Here the sample has 150,000 to 180,000 clones; about 88% occur a single time. The ten largest clones add up to around 3.2% of the sample.

The germline V gene (reference sequence) sets CDR1 to SGHKS and CDR2 to YYEKEE. The CDR3 contains 13 residues, cysteine and phenylalanine counted. The retained sequence is limited to the CDR3, 39 bases, with the frame set at the first base. After removal of 2 bases from V and 2 bases from J, the junction retains 0 bases not matched to a gene. The specimen was peripheral blood, collected on day 0 of AZD1222 vaccination. This TCR was sampled from an adult in good health. Recombination connected TRBV5-5 to TRBJ2-7, with TRBD2 identical over 8 junction bases. The DNA sequence is TGTGCCAGCAGCTTCGGGGGGGCCTACGAGCAGTACTTC. Translated, this gives CASSFGGAYEQYF.